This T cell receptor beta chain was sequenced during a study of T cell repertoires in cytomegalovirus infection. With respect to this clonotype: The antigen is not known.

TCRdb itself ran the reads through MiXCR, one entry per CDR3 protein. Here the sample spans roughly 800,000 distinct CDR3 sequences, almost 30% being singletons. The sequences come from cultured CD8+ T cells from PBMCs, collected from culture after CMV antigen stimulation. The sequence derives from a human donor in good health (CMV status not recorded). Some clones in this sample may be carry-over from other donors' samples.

The CDR3 region is CASSYNQGDYNEQFF. DNA of the CDR3: TGTGCCAGCAGTTATAACCAGGGGGACTACAATGAGCAGTTCTTC. The V and J genes are TRBV6-5 and TRBJ2-1; 7 bases map to TRBD1. The CDR3 extends over 15 amino acids. With 3 bases clipped from V and 3 bases from J, the junction kept 5 bases outside the gene matches. Germline V gives CDR1 MNHEY, CDR2 SVGAGI.